These 18 T cell receptor beta chains originate from one sample sequenced in a study of beta chain features in type 1 diabetes. What was sequenced were expressed TCRB transcripts, since all of the isolated RNA had been reverse transcribed. Assay: immunoSEQ multiplex PCR; the TCRdb copy retains only in-frame clones and omits some. The sample has roughly 370,000 clones, around 13% seen once; the top ten hold roughly 0.04%. The sequenced sample consisted of naive CD4+ T cells from blood. These receptors all stem from a man between 25 and 39 years old in good health.

This clone was counted only a few times. The chain uses TRBV4-1 and TRBJ2-7; 7 positions agree with TRBD1. This CDR3 is 15 amino acids long. Germline CDR1 MGHRA, CDR2 YSYEKL. Trimming at V came to 1 base and at J to 0 bases, leaving 3 bases not matched to a gene. This CDR3 reads CASSQGQGISYEQYF. CDR3 DNA sequence: TGCGCCAGCAGCCAAGGACAGGGAATCTCCTACGAGCAGTACTTC.

This clone was found a few times. The gene calls are TRBV30 and TRBJ1-1, with no clear D. There are 10 residues in the CDR3. The V and J ends lost 7 bases and 7 bases respectively, with 10 bases between them. Germline CDR1 is GTSNPN and CDR2 is SVGIG (reference sequence). This CDR3 is CAYIPREAFF. CDR3 DNA sequence: TGTGCCTATATACCCCGTGAAGCTTTCTTT.

This clone was picked up a small number of times. This chain joins TRBV9 and TRBJ1-1; no clear D gene. The germline gives CDR1 SGDLS, CDR2 YYNGEE. V lost 0 bases and J 5 bases, leaving 11 bases between the germline ends. The CDR3 is 14 amino acids. The CDR3 reads CASSVVRPETEAFF. CDR3 nucleotides: TGTGCCAGCAGCGTAGTCAGGCCGGAGACTGAAGCTTTCTTT.

V and J are TRBV4-3 and TRBJ2-6; D uncertain. Germline CDR1 and CDR2: LGHNA and YSLEER. This CDR3 comprises 16 residues. Trimming pared 1 base from V and 1 base from J, leaving 8 bases between. The CDR3 nucleotides are TGCGCCAGCAGCCAAGGGACCCAGTCTGGGGCCAACGTCCTGACTTTC. Translating it yields CASSQGTQSGANVLTF.

V usage is TRBV7-6 and J usage is TRBJ1-2, with 8 bases lining up with TRBD1. The germline V gene has CDR1 SGHVS and CDR2 FNYEAQ. Unmatched junction bases numbered 3, after V lost 6 bases and J lost 3 bases. The CDR3 loop spans 13 amino acids. CDR3 loop: CASRTDRDYGYTF. The CDR3 coding sequence is TGTGCCAGCAGAACGGACAGGGACTATGGCTACACCTTC.

This chain joins TRBV12-5 and TRBJ2-1; 7 positions agree with TRBD2. CDR1 and CDR2 from the germline V gene are LGHNT and FRNRAP. CDR3 size: 14 residues. Unmatched junction bases numbered 9, after V lost 9 bases and J lost 4 bases. The CDR3 DNA sequence: TGTGCTAGCTCTCTGCGGGAGAGATACAATGAGCAGTTCTTC. This translates into CASSLRERYNEQFF.

This clone appeared a few times. This chain joins TRBV7-2 and TRBJ1-1; TRBD1 matches 7 bases. V lost 5 bases and J lost 4; bases outside the gene matches: 13. This CDR3 has 16 amino acids. In germline, CDR1 is SGHTA, CDR2 FQGNSA. The chain's CDR3 is CASSPQGGRYFTEAFF. The CDR3 coding sequence is TGTGCCAGCAGCCCCCAGGGGGGGCGATACTTCACTGAAGCTTTCTTT.

This chain joins TRBV7-2 and TRBJ2-7; 9 bases agree with TRBD1. Germline CDR1 and CDR2: SGHTA and FQGNSA. The CDR3 has 15 residues. The trim removed 4 bases at V and 1 base at J, leaving 5 bases unmatched. The CDR3 here is CASSSLTGGSYEQYF. In DNA, the CDR3 is TGTGCCAGCAGCTCTTTGACAGGGGGTTCCTACGAGCAGTACTTC.

This clone was seen more than once but under ten times. The V call is TRBV5-1, the J call TRBJ2-7, with TRBD2 matching over 7 bases. The CDR3 spans 16 residues. The germline V gene has CDR1 SGHRS and CDR2 YFSETQ. After removal of 2 bases from V and 2 bases from J, the junction contained 10 bases not matched to a gene. Written as DNA, the CDR3 is TGCGCCAGCAGCTTTCGCGGGAGCACCATACCCTACGAGCAGTACTTC. Its protein is CASSFRGSTIPYEQYF.

This clone was seen a handful of times. This rearrangement joins TRBV4-2 to TRBJ2-1; D is possibly TRBD2 (6 bases). Germline CDR1 and CDR2: LGHNA and YNFKEQ. With 0 bases removed from V and 5 bases from J, the gap between germline ends came to 20 bases. The CDR3 covers 18 residues. CDR3 bases: TGTGCCAGCAGCCAAGAAAGGTTAGGGACTCAATCCCACAATGAGCAGTTCTTC. Its protein product is CASSQERLGTQSHNEQFF.

This clone has just a few counts. This rearrangement joins TRBV19 to TRBJ1-1, with a weak D call TRBD1 (5 bases). The CDR3 loop spans 14 amino acids. The germline V gene encodes CDR1 LNHDA and CDR2 SQIVND (reference sequence). Deletions cut 5 bases from V and 1 base from J, with 11 bases between. In DNA, the CDR3 is TGTGCCAGTAGTCCGGGGACTCCGAACACTGAAGCTTTCTTT. As protein: CASSPGTPNTEAFF.

V and J are TRBV27 and TRBJ2-5; 12 positions agree with TRBD2. The CDR3 sequence is 15 residues long. Germline lookup yields CDR1 MNHEY and CDR2 SMNVEV (reference sequence). The junction had 6 bases not matched to a gene; V was cut back by 6 bases and J by 4 bases. The CDR3 bases are TGTGCCAGCAGCGCACTAGCGGGAGGAGTAGAGACCCAGTACTTC. Translating gives CASSALAGGVETQYF.

Only a few counts were recorded for this clone. The chain joins TRBV6-1 to TRBJ2-5; TRBD1 matches at 8 bases. CDR1 is MNHNS and CDR2 is SASEGT in the germline V gene. V gave up 10 bases and J gave up 2 bases; unmatched junction bases: 12. This CDR3 has 15 residues. CDR3 residues: CATRNSDRAQETQYF. The DNA of the CDR3 is TGTGCCACCAGAAATTCGGACAGGGCACAAGAGACCCAGTACTTC.

This clone has ten or more counts. V is TRBV30 and J is TRBJ2-7, with unresolved D. The CDR3 loop spans 9 amino acids. Germline assignment: CDR1 GTSNPN and CDR2 SVGIG (reference sequence). This CDR3 is CQSVYEQYV. CDR3 nucleotides: TGCCAAAGCGTCTACGAGCAGTACGTC.

This clone has a handful of counts. Additional DNA sequences in this sample encode the identical CDR3. The rearrangement links TRBV7-2 to TRBJ2-2; no definite D call. The CDR3 is 12 residues long. The germline V gene has CDR1 SGHTA and CDR2 FQGNSA. Trimming removed 3 bases from V and 8 bases from J, with 7 bases in between. The CDR3 sequence: CASSFYGGELFF. The CDR3 DNA reads TGTGCCAGCAGCTTTTATGGAGGGGAGCTGTTTTTT. Filled out from reference TRBV7-2 and TRBJ2-2, the complete variable domain reads GAGVSQSPSNKVTEKGKDVELRCDPISGHTALYWYRQSLGQGLEFLIYFQGNSAPDKSGLPSDRFSAERTGGSVSTLTIQRTQQEDSAVYLCASSFYGGELFFGEGSRLTVL.

V usage is TRBV29-1 and J usage is TRBJ1-2; TRBD1 might be the D (5 bases). The CDR3 loop spans 12 amino acids. The V end lost 2 bases, the J end lost 7 bases, and 11 bases lay between the germline ends. CDR1 and CDR2 from the germline V gene are SQVTM and ANQGSEA. The CDR3 reads CSVEPPGRGYTF. The CDR3 DNA reads TGCAGCGTTGAACCCCCGGGGCGTGGCTACACCTTC.

Remarks on this clone: Compared with germline, one end of the junction differs, possibly owing to a read error. The chain employs TRBV30 and TRBJ1-1, with a possible D match to TRBD1 (5 bases). Germline V gene lookup returns CDR1 GTSNPN and CDR2 SVGIG (reference sequence). There are 9 residues in the CDR3. In DNA, the CDR3 is TGTGCCTGGGAACCGCAGGGTATCTTT. This encodes CAWEPQGIF.

Worth noting for this clone: Other nucleotide sequences from this sample produce the same CDR3. This CDR3 reads CASSQDLLYEQYF. CDR3 in DNA: TGCGCCAGCAGCCAAGACCTCCTCTACGAGCAGTACTTC. The V call is TRBV4-3, the J call TRBJ2-7; D unresolved. CDR1 and CDR2 from the germline V gene are LGHNA and YSLEER. The CDR3 totals 13 residues. V lost 0 bases and J lost 3, with 6 bases in between.